Included here is one TCR beta chain sequence, with context. Antigen unknown. TCRdb reanalyzed the 5' RACE reads, giving one entry per CDR3 protein sequence and no DNA. The sample holds about 260,000 distinct CDR3 sequences. The sample is drawn from a study of T cells expressing NK-cell markers. The wider study: Of eight sequenced donors, seven were HCMV-seropositive and one HCMV-seronegative. Whole-study findings and limits: In several donors, dominant clonotypes made up 28.3-60.1% of CD3+CD56-NKG2C+ cells.

The germline gives CDR1 MGHDK, CDR2 SYGVNS. CDR3 length: 15 residues. This sequence originates from a woman between 18 and 70 years old in good health. The genes are TRBV25-1 and TRBJ2-2; TCRdb's D call, TRBD2, is unchecked because there is no DNA. The sequenced material came from blood T cells: a sorted CD56 or NKG2C T cell subset, CD4+ or CD8+ T cells, or bulk PBMC T cells (not recorded which). The CDR3: CASTRTSGNTGELFF. Full variable domain (missing parts from reference TRBV25-1 and TRBJ2-2): EADIYQTPRYLVIGTGKKITLECSQTMGHDKMYWYQQDPGMELHLIHYSYGVNSTEKGDLSSESTVSRIRTEHFPLTLESARPSHTSQYLCASTRTSGNTGELFFGEGSRLTVL.